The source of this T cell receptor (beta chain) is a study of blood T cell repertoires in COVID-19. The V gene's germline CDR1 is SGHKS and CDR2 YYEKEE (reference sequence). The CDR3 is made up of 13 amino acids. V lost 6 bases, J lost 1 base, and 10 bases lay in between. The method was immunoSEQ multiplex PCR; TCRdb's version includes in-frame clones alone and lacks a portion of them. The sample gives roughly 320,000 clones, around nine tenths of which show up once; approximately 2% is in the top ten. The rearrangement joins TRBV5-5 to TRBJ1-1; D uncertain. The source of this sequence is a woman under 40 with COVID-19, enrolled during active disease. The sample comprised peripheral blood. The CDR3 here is CASTPVANTEAFF. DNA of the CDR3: TGTGCCAGCACCCCGGTCGCGAACACTGAAGCTTTCTTT. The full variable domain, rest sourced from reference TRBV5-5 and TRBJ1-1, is DAGVTQSPTHLIKTRGQQVTLRCSPISGHKSVSWYQQVLGQGPQFIFQYYEKEERGRGNFPDRFSARQFPNYSSELNVNALLLGDSALYLCASTPVANTEAFFGQGTRLTVV.